This T cell receptor beta chain was retrieved from a study of T cell repertoires in cytomegalovirus infection (dated 2019 in TCRdb). Turning to the overall study: The peptide stimulations were aimed at well-studied HLA-B-restricted epitopes as well as recently identified HLA-C-restricted CMV epitopes, whose presentation resists viral immunomodulation. Donor HLA type was relevant to the analysis, as public TCR beta signatures indicated carriage of CMV infection together with the matching HLA type.

In the paper's terms, the treatment or condition label means: in vitro stimulation with specific CMV peptide epitopes to enrich CMV-specific T cells. Data came from an Illumina HiSeq 1500. Using fastp trimming at Q25 and MiXCR clonotype assembly, TCRdb reanalyzed the public sequencing data and kept in-frame beta chains. Merged by CDR3 protein, the rows form single entries marked with the most common genes and DNA. The sample contains 45,000 to 50,000 distinct CDR3 sequences, around 18% of them found a single time. The top ten hold roughly 50% of the sample. This clonotype occurred a few times. What this receptor recognizes is not known. Base qualities were left out, and no much larger clone turns up one base away. Trimming costs V 5 bases and J 0 bases, and their ends lie 20 bases apart. Sequences SGHVS (CDR1) and FNYEAQ (CDR2) are obtained from the germline V gene. The CDR3 sequence holds 18 residues, the cysteine and phenylalanine included. Of all the DNA, just the CDR3 is kept, 54 bases in frame from base 1.

The research as a whole found: The ex vivo response was dominated by HLA-C-restricted CMV-specific TCR beta clonotypes, which also provided the single most frequent clonotype in two of eight donors. Cumulative frequency of public TCR beta family members discriminated carriers of CMV infection plus the relevant HLA type in this cohort and an independent roughly 330-donor cohort.

The receptor chain draws on TRBV7-6 and TRBJ2-1, and TRBD2 may be the D gene, going by 7 matching bases. The origin of this receptor is a human donor in good health (CMV status not recorded). Some clones in this sample may be carry-over from other donors' samples. This specimen was CD8+ T cells from cultured PBMCs, taken from culture after CMV antigen stimulation. The CDR3 protein is CASSPEGGVKSSYNEQFF. The DNA reads as follows: TGTGCCAGCAGCCCCGAGGGGGGGGTGAAGAGCTCCTACAATGAGCAGTTCTTC.